This passage covers 14 T cell receptor beta chains from one sample sequenced in a study of T-cell memory formation after mild COVID-19. MiXCR, applied by TCRdb to the 5' RACE reads, yields one record per CDR3 protein. The repertoire has approximately 350,000 distinct CDR3 sequences, 14% of them found once; the top ten carry about 20%. Sequencing was carried out using PBMCs or a T cell subset sorted from them (not recorded which). The receptors here all came from a man aged 18-30 years who had mild COVID-19 (a few samples of this study predate the infection). Cell type and time point are not known.

CDR3 DNA sequence: TGTGCCAGTAACAATCAGGGGGCCACGAACACTGAAGCTTTCTTT. Its translation is CASNNQGATNTEAFF. The rearrangement links TRBV19 to TRBJ1-1; TRBD1 agrees at 8 bases. The CDR3 has 15 amino acids. The V and J ends lost 7 bases and 1 base, in that order; junction bases with no gene match: 8. Per the germline V gene, CDR1 is LNHDA and CDR2 is SQIVND (reference sequence). Variable domain in full (rest from reference TRBV19 and TRBJ1-1): DGGITQSPKYLFRKEGQNVTLSCEQNLNHDAMYWYRQDPGQGLRLIYYSQIVNDFQKGDIAEGYSVSREKKESFPLTVTSAQKNPTAFYLCASNNQGATNTEAFFGQGTRLTVV.

The CDR3 sequence: CASSLGAGDRRTDTQYF. The DNA of the CDR3 is TGCGCCAGCAGCTTGGGGGCTGGGGACAGGAGAACAGATACGCAGTATTTT. The gene calls are TRBV5-1 and TRBJ2-3; 8 bases are shared with TRBD1. The germline V gene encodes CDR1 SGHRS and CDR2 YFSETQ. This CDR3 is built from 17 residues. The ends lost 0 bases at V and 3 bases at J; junction bases unmatched: 9.

V gene TRBV2 combines with J gene TRBJ2-2, with D tentatively TRBD2 (5 bases). Germline V gene sequence: CDR1 SNHLY, CDR2 FYNNEI. Trimming took off 4 bases at V and 8 bases at J, with 14 bases between the two ends. This CDR3 spans 14 amino acids. The CDR3: CASSGERMSGELFF. CDR3 nucleotides: TGTGCCAGCAGTGGGGAGCGCATGTCAGGGGAGCTGTTTTTT.

V and J are TRBV7-2 and TRBJ1-5; a weak D match, TRBD1 (5 bases). Germline CDR1 is SGHTA and CDR2 is FQGNSA. The V end lost 2 bases, the J end lost 5 bases, and 16 bases lay between the germline ends. The CDR3 has 16 amino acids. In DNA, the CDR3 is TGTGCCAGCAGCTTATATGAGGGGACCACCCATCAGCCCCAGCATTTT. This translates into CASSLYEGTTHQPQHF. Supplemented by reference TRBV7-2 and TRBJ1-5, the full variable domain reads GAGVSQSPSNKVTEKGKDVELRCDPISGHTALYWYRQSLGQGLEFLIYFQGNSAPDKSGLPSDRFSAERTGGSVSTLTIQRTQQEDSAVYLCASSLYEGTTHQPQHFGDGTRLSIL.

This clonotype was detected a few times. The junction departs from germline at one end; a sequencing error may be responsible. J is TRBJ2-4 and V is TRBV6-2 or TRBV6-3, with TRBD2 as a possible D gene (6 bases). CDR3 length equals 11 residues. Germline CDR1 and CDR2: MNHEY and SVGEGT. The CDR3 reads CASSRGLATAF. The CDR3 DNA reads TGTGCCAGCAGCCGGGGACTTGCCACGGCCTTC.

This rearrangement joins TRBV7-3 to TRBJ2-5; 7 positions agree with TRBD1. The germline CDR1 and CDR2 sequences are SGHTA and FQGTGA. This CDR3 spans 15 amino acids. The trim removed 5 bases at V and 5 bases at J, leaving 11 bases unmatched. CDR3 DNA sequence: TGTGCCAGCAGCGAAACCGGGACGGACAGGGAGACCCAGTACTTC. It translates to CASSETGTDRETQYF. The full variable domain, completed using reference TRBV7-3 and TRBJ2-5, is GAGVSQTPSNKVTEKGKYVELRCDPISGHTALYWYRQSLGQGPEFLIYFQGTGAADDSGLPNDRFFAVRPEGSVSTLKIQRTERGDSAVYLCASSETGTDRETQYFGPGTRLLVL.

In this sample, this clonotype turned up many times. V gene TRBV5-1 combines with J gene TRBJ2-3; D is uncertain. V was clipped by 2 bases and J by 3 bases, with 10 bases between them. CDR1 is SGHRS and CDR2 is YFSETQ in the germline V gene. This CDR3 has 14 amino acids. CDR3 residues: CASSFGVRTDTQYF. CDR3 in DNA: TGCGCCAGCAGCTTTGGTGTGAGGACAGATACGCAGTATTTT.

This clonotype was observed a few times. The chain has TRBV7-2 and TRBJ1-6; no firm D call. Germline values: CDR1 SGHTA, CDR2 FQGNSA. V was trimmed by 3 bases and J by 10 bases, leaving 7 bases between them. This CDR3 comprises 12 residues. CDR3 protein: CASSFRMSPLHF. CDR3 sequence (DNA): TGTGCCAGCAGCTTCAGGATGTCACCCCTCCACTTT.

This clonotype was recorded many times. The genes are TRBV4-1 and TRBJ2-5, with D perhaps TRBD1 or TRBD2 (5 bases each). The CDR3 loop spans 14 amino acids. In germline, CDR1 is MGHRA, CDR2 YSYEKL. Deletions cut 4 bases from V and 2 bases from J, with 11 bases between. The CDR3 region is CASSPPGHQETQYF. The CDR3 region has the DNA TGCGCCAGCAGCCCCCCGGGGCATCAAGAGACCCAGTACTTC.

This rearrangement joins TRBV10-3 to TRBJ1-5, with TRBD1 as a possible D gene (5 bases). The CDR3 sequence is 12 residues long. Trimming removed 9 bases at V and 4 bases at J, with 10 bases between. Germline assignment: CDR1 ENHRY and CDR2 SYGVKD. The CDR3 DNA follows: TGTGCCATAGCACAGGAAAATCAGCCCCAGCATTTT. It encodes CAIAQENQPQHF.

This clonotype was picked up a small number of times. CDR3 residues: CASSLSPGAPEKLFF. Here the CDR3 DNA reads TGTGCCAGCAGCTTATCCCCGGGGGCGCCTGAAAAACTGTTTTTT. The chain links TRBV13 to TRBJ1-4; tentatively, D is TRBD1 (6 bases). V was trimmed by 2 bases and J by 7 bases, leaving 14 bases between them. CDR1 is PRHDT, CDR2 FYEKMQ, per germline (reference sequence). The CDR3 is made up of 15 amino acids.

This clonotype was observed a few times. V is TRBV7-2 and J is TRBJ2-3; D tentatively reads TRBD1 or TRBD2 (5 bases each). Germline V gene lookup returns CDR1 SGHTA and CDR2 FQGNSA. Trimming removed 5 bases from V and 2 bases from J, with 11 bases in between. The length of the CDR3 is 14 residues. The CDR3 DNA reads TGTGCCAGCAGCGTTGGGGACCACACAGATACGCAGTATTTT. This encodes CASSVGDHTDTQYF. Supplemented by reference TRBV7-2 and TRBJ2-3, the full variable domain reads GAGVSQSPSNKVTEKGKDVELRCDPISGHTALYWYRQSLGQGLEFLIYFQGNSAPDKSGLPSDRFSAERTGGSVSTLTIQRTQQEDSAVYLCASSVGDHTDTQYFGPGTRLTVL.

The table lists this clonotype with a few counts. J is TRBJ1-1 and V is TRBV4-2, with TRBD1 matching 10 bases. Germline V CDR1 and CDR2: LGHNA, YNFKEQ. This CDR3 region has 16 residues. The J segment lost 0 bases and the V segment lost 1 base, leaving 2 bases of the junction unmatched. The CDR3 DNA reads TGTGCCAGCAGCCAAGGAGGACAGGGGGTGAACACTGAAGCTTTCTTT. Translation gives CASSQGGQGVNTEAFF.

This clonotype has only a few counts. The gene calls are TRBV10-1 and TRBJ2-3; D uncertain. Germline CDR1 is WNHNN and CDR2 is SYGVQD (reference sequence). V was pared by 0 bases and J by 4 bases, with 5 bases between. The length of the CDR3 is 13 residues. CDR3 DNA sequence: TGCGCCAGCAGTGAGTCCGGTCCAGATACGCAGTATTTT. This codes for CASSESGPDTQYF.